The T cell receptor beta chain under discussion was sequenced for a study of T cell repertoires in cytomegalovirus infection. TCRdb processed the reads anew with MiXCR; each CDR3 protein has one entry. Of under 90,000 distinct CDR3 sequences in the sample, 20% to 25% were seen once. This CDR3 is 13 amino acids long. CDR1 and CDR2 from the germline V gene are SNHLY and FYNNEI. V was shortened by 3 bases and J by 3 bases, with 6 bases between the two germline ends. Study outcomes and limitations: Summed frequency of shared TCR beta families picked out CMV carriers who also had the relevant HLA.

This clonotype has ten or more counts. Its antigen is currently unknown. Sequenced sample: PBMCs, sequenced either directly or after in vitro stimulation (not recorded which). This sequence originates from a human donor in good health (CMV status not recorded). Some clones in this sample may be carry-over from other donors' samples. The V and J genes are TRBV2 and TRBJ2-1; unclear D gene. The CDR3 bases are TGTGCCAGCAGTGATGGCATCTACAATGAGCAGTTCTTC. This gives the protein CASSDGIYNEQFF.